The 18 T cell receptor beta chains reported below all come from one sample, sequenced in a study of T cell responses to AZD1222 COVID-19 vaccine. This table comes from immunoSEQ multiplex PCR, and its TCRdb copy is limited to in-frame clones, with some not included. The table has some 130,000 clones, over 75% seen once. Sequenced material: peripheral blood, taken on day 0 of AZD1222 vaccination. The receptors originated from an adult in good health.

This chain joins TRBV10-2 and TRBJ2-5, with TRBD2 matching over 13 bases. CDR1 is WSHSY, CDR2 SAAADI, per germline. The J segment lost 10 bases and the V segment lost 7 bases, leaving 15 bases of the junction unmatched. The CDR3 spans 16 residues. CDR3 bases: TGCGCCAGCAAAGGACTAGCGGGGGTCCGGGGAGGGTTCCAGTACTTC. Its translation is CASKGLAGVRGGFQYF.

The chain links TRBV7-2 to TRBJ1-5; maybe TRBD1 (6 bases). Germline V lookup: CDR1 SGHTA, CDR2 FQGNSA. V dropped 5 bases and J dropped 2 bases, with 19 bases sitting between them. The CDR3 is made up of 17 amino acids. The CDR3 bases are TGTGCCAGCAGCCCGGGGGCACGGCCCATGGGCAATCAGCCCCAGCATTTT. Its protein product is CASSPGARPMGNQPQHF.

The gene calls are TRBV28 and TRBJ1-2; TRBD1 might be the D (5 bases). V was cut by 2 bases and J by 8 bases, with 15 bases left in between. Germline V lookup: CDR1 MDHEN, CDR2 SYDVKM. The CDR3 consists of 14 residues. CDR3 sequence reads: CASSLPGTALGYTF. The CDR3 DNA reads TGTGCCAGCAGTTTACCCGGGACCGCTCTAGGCTACACCTTC.

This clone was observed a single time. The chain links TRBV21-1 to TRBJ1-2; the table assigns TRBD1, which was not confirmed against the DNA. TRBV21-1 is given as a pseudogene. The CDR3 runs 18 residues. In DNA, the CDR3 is TGTGCCAGCAATCATTCGGGCAGCAGGGGGCGACTGGAGAATGGCTACACCTTC. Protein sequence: CASNHSGSRGRLENGYTF.

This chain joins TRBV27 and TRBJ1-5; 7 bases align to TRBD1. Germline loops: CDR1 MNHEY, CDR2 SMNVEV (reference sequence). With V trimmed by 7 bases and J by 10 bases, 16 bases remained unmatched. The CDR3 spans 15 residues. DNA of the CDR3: TGTGCCAGCACCGCAGGGGGACTCCCCAGAGGCCCCCAGCATTTT. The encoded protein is CASTAGGLPRGPQHF.

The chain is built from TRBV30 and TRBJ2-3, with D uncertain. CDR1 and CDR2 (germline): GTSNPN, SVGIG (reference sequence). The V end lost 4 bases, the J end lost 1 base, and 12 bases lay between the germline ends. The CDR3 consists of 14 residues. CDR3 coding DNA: TGTGCCTGGAATCTTGGCCGTCGCACAGATACGCAGTATTTT. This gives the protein CAWNLGRRTDTQYF.

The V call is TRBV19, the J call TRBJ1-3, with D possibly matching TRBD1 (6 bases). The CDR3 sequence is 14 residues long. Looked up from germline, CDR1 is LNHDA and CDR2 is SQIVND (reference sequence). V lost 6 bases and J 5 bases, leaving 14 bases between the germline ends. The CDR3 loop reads CASRLQGSRNTIYF. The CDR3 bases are TGTGCCAGTAGGCTACAGGGATCAAGAAACACCATATATTTT.

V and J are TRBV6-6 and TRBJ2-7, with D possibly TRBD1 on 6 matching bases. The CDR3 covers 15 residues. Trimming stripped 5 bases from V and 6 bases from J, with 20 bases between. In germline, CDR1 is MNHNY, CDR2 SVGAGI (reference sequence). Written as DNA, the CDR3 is TGTGCCAGCAGTGATATTGGGGGCCTGGGCCCCGAGCAGTACTTC. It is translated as CASSDIGGLGPEQYF.

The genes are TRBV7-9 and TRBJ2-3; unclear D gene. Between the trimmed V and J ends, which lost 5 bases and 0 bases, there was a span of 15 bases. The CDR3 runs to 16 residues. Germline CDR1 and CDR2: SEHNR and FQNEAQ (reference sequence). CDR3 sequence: CASSHPSGKSTDTQYF. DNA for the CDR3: TGTGCCAGCAGCCACCCATCCGGCAAAAGCACAGATACGCAGTATTTT.

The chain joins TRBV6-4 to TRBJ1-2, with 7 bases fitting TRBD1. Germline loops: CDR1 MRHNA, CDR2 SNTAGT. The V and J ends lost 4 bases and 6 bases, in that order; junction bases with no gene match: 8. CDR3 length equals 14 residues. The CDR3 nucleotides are TGTGCCAGCAGTGGCGGGGGGACAGATGATGGCTACACCTTC. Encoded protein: CASSGGGTDDGYTF.

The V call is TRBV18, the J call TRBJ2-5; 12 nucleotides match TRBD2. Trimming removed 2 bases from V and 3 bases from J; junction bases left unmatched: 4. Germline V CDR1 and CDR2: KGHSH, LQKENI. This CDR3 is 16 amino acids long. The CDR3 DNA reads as TGTGCCAGCTCACCAGTACTAGCGGGGGGAAAAGAGACCCAGTACTTC. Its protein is CASSPVLAGGKETQYF.

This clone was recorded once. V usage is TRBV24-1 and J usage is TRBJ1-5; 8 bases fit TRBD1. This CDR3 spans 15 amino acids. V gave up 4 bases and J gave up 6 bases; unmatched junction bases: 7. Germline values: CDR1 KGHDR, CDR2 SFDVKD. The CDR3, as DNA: TGTGCCACCAGTGACTCGACAGGGGAAGCTCAGCCCCAGCATTTT. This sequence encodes CATSDSTGEAQPQHF.

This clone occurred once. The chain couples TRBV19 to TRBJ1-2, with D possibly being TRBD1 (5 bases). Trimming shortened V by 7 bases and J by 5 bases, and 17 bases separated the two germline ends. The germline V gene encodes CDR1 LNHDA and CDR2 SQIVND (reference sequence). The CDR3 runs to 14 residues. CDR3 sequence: CASTGSTGPYGYTF. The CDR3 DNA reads TGTGCCAGTACCGGTAGTACAGGCCCTTATGGCTACACCTTC.

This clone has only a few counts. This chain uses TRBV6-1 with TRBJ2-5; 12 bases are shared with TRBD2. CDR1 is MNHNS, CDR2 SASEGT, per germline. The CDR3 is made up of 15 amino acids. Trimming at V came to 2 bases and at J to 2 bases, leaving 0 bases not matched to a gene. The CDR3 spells CASSELAGGQETQYF. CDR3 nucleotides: TGTGCCAGCAGTGAACTAGCGGGGGGGCAAGAGACCCAGTACTTC.

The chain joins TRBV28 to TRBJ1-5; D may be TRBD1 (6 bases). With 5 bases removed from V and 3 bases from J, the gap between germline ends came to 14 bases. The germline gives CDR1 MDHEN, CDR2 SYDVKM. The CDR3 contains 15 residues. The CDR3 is CASSINTGYNQPQHF. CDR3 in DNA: TGTGCCAGCAGTATCAACACAGGGTACAATCAGCCCCAGCATTTT.

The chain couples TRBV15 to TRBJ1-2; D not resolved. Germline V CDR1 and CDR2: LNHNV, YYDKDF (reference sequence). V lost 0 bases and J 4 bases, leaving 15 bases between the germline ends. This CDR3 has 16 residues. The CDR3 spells CATSRDTRTGTYGYTF. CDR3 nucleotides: TGTGCCACCAGCAGAGATACACGGACGGGAACCTATGGCTACACCTTC.

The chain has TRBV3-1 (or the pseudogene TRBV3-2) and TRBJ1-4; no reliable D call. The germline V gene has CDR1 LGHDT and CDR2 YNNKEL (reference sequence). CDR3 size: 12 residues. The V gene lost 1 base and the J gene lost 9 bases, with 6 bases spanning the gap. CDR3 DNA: TGTGCCAGCAGCCAAGTAGCCAAAAAACTGTTTTTT. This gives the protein CASSQVAKKLFF.

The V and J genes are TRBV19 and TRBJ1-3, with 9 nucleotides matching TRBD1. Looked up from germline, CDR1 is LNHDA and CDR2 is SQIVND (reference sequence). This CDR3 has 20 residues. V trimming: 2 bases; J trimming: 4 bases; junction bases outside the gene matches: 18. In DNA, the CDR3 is TGTGCCAGTAGTATATATGGTTGGACAGGGGAGGGGAGAGGGGGAAACACCATATATTTT. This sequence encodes CASSIYGWTGEGRGGNTIYF. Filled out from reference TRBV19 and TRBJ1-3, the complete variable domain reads DGGITQSPKYLFRKEGQNVTLSCEQNLNHDAMYWYRQDPGQGLRLIYYSQIVNDFQKGDIAEGYSVSREKKESFPLTVTSAQKNPTAFYLCASSIYGWTGEGRGGNTIYFGEGSWLTVV.